This record covers a single T cell receptor (beta chain). Its antigen is undetermined. This entry belongs to a study of identifying expanded T cells in peripheral blood. TCRdb's copy holds only in-frame clones and misses some; the assay was immunoSEQ multiplex PCR. The sample records roughly 84,000 clones, approximately 90% being singletons. The germline V gene encodes CDR1 SGHDT and CDR2 YYEEEE. The CDR3 spans 18 residues. With 4 bases clipped from V and 2 bases from J, the junction kept 10 bases outside the gene matches. General study findings and limits: Technical replicates showed roughly 1.2 changed clones; two weeks about 16.4; four weeks 19.

The sample consisted of blood. The rearrangement joins TRBV5-6 to TRBJ2-6, with TRBD1 matching over 9 bases. This TCR was sampled from a person aged 18 to 70 in good health. The DNA of the CDR3 is TGTGCCAGCAGCGGGCGACAGGGGGGTGTGACTGGGGCCAACGTCCTGACTTTC. Encoded protein: CASSGRQGGVTGANVLTF.